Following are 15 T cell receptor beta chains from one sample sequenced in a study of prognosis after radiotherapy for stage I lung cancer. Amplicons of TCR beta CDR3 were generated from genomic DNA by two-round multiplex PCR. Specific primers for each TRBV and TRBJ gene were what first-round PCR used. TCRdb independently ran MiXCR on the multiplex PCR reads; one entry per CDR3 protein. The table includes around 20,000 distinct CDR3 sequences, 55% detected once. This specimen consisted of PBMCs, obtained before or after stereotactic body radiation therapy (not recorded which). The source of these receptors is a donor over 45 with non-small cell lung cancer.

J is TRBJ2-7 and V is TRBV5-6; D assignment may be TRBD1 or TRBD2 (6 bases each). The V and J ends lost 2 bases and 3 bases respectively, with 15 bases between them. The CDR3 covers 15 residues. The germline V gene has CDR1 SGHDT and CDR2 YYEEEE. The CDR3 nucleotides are TGTGCCAGCAGCTTTAGGGGGGCAGAGAGCTACGAGCAGTACTTC. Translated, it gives CASSFRGAESYEQYF.

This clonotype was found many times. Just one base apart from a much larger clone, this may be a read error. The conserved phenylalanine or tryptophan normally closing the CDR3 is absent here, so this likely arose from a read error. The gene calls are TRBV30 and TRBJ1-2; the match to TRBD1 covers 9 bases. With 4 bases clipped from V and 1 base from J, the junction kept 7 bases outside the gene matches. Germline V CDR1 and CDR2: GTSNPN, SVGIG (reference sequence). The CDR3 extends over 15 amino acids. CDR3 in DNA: TGTGCCTGGAATAAGGGACAGGGCGTTAACTATGGCTACACCCTC. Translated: CAWNKGQGVNYGYTL.

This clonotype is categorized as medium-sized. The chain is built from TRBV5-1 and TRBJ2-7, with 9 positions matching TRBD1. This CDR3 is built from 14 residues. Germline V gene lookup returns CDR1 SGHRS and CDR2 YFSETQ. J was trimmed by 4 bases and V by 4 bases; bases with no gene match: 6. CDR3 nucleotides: TGCGCCAGCAGCCCTCGGACAGGGGTGTACGAGCAGTACTTC. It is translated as CASSPRTGVYEQYF.

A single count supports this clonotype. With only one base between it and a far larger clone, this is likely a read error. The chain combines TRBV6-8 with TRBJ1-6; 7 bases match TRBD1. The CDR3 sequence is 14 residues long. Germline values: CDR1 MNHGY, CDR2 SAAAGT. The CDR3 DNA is TGTTCCAGCAGACCCGGACAGGCGGGTTCACCCCTCCACTTT. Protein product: CSSRPGQAGSPLHF.

The CDR3 coding sequence is TGTGCCAGCATCGTAGCAGGGGCCGGGGAGCTGTTTTTT. Translation: CASIVAGAGELFF. The chain recombines TRBV7-9 with TRBJ2-2; maybe TRBD1 (6 bases). The V gene's germline CDR1 is SEHNR and CDR2 FQNEAQ (reference sequence). The V end lost 7 bases, the J end lost 6 bases, and 12 bases lay between the germline ends. CDR3 length: 13 residues.

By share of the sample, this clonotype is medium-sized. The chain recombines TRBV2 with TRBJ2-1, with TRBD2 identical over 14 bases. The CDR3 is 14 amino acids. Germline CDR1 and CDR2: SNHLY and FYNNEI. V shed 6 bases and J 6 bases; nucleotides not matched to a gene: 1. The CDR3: CASRGTSGSNEQFF. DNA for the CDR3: TGTGCCAGCAGGGGGACTAGCGGGAGCAATGAGCAGTTCTTC.

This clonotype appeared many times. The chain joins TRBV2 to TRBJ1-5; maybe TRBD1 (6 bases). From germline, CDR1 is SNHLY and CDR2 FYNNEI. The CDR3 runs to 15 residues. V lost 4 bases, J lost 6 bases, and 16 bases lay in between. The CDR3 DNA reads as TGTGCCAGCAGTGCCGAGGGGGGTCGCGGTCAGCCCCAGCATTTT. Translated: CASSAEGGRGQPQHF.

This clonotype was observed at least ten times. In nucleotides, the CDR3 is TGTGCCACCAGTGACAACCGGGACCAGGGAGGGACCCAGTACTTC. It codes for CATSDNRDQGGTQYF. The rearrangement uses TRBV24-1 and TRBJ2-5; a weak D match, TRBD2 (6 bases). The V and J ends lost 4 bases and 7 bases respectively, with 18 bases between them. The germline V gene encodes CDR1 KGHDR and CDR2 SFDVKD. This CDR3 is built from 15 residues.

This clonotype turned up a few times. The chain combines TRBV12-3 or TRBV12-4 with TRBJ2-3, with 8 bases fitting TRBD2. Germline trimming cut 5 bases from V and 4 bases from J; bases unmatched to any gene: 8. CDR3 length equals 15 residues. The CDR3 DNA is TGTGCCAGCAGTCGAAGAAGCGGGAGCGCAGATACGCAGTATTTT. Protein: CASSRRSGSADTQYF.

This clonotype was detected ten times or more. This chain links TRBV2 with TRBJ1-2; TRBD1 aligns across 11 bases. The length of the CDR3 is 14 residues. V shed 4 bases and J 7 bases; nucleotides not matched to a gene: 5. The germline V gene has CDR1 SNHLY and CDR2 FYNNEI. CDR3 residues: CASSGTGGEGGYTF. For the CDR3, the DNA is TGTGCCAGCAGTGGGACAGGGGGCGAGGGTGGCTACACCTTC. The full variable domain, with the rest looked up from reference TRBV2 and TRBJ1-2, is EPEVTQTPSHQVTQMGQEVILRCVPISNHLYFYWYRQILGQKVEFLVSFYNNEISEKSEIFDDQFSVERPDGSNFTLKIRSTKLEDSAMYFCASSGTGGEGGYTFGSGTRLTVV.

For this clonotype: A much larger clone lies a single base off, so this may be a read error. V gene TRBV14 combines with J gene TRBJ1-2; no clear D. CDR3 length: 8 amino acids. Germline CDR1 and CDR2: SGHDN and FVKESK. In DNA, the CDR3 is TGTGACGTCCATGGCTACACCTTC. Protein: CDVHGYTF.

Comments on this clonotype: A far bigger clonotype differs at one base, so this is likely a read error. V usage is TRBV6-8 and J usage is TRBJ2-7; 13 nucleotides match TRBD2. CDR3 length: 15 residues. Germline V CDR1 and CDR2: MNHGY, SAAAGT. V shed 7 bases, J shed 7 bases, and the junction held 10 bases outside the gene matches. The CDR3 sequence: CASKLWTSGSGEQYF. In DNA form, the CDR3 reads TGTGCCAGCAAACTATGGACTAGCGGGAGTGGTGAGCAGTACTTC.

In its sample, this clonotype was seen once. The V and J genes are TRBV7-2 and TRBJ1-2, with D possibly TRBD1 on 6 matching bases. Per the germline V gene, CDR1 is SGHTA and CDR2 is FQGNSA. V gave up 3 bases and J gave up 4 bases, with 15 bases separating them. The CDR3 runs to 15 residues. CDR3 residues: CASSFDRTVIYGYTF. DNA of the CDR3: TGTGCCAGCAGCTTCGATAGGACAGTGATCTATGGCTACACCTTC.

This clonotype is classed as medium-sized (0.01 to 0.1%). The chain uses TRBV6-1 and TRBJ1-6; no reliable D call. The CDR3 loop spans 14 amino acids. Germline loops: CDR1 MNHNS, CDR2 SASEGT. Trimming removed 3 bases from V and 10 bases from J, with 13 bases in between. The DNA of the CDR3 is TGTGCCAGCAGTGATATTCGGAGAGAGTCACCCCTCCACTTT. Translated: CASSDIRRESPLHF.

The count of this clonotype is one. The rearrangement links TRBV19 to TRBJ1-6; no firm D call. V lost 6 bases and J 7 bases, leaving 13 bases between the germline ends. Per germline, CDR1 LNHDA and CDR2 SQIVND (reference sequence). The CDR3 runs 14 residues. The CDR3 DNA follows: TGTGCCAGTAGAAGCCGGGCTCTAAATTCACCCCTCCACTTT. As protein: CASRSRALNSPLHF.